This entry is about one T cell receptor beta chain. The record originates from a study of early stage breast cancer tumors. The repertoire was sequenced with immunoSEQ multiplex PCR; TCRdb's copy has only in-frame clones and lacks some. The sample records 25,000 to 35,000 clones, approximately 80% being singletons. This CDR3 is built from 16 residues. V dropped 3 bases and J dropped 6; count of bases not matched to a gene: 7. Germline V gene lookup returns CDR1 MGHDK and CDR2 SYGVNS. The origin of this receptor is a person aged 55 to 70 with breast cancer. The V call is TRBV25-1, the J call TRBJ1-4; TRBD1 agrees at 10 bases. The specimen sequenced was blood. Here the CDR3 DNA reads TGTGCCAGCAGTGATCAATTAGGACAGGGGGATGAAAAACTGTTTTTT. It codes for CASSDQLGQGDEKLFF.